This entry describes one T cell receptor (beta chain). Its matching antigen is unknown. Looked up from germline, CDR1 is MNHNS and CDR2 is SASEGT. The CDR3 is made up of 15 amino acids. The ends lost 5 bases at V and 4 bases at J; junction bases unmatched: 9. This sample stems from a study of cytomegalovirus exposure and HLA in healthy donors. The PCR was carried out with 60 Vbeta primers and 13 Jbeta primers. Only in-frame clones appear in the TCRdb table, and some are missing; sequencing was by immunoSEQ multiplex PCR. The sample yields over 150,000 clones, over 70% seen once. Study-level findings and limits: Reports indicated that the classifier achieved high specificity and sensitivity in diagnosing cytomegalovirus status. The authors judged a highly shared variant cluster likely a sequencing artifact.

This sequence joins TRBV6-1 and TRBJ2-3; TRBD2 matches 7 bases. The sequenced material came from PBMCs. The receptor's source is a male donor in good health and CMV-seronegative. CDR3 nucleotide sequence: TGTGCCAGCAGTCAGGGCGGGGGAGGTGCAGATACGCAGTATTTT. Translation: CASSQGGGGADTQYF.